One and the same sample provided the 18 T cell receptor beta chains below, sequenced in a study of blood T cell repertoires in COVID-19. Method: immunoSEQ multiplex PCR; TCRdb's copy keeps in-frame clones and lacks some. This table holds over 200,000 clones, roughly nine tenths found once. Sequenced sample: peripheral blood. These receptors all stem from a woman between 18 and 29 years old who had recovered from COVID-19.

About this clone itself: The junction does not match germline at one end; this may be a read error. V is TRBV29-1 and J is TRBJ2-3; no clear D. CDR1 is SQVTM and CDR2 is ANQGSEA in the germline V gene. The CDR3 runs to 12 residues. The CDR3 nucleotides read TGCAGCGCTGAAGGAGCGCCAGATACGCAGTATTTT. Translated: CSAEGAPDTQYF.

CDR3 bases: TGTGCCAGCAGCTTAACCGGGACACTGAACTATGGCTACACCTTC. The encoded protein is CASSLTGTLNYGYTF. The V call is TRBV7-9, the J call TRBJ1-2; possibly TRBD1 for D (6 bases). V gave up 2 bases and J gave up 2 bases, with 12 bases separating them. CDR1 is SEHNR, CDR2 FQNEAQ, per germline (reference sequence). This CDR3 contains 15 residues.

V is TRBV4-1 and J is TRBJ2-2; D not resolved. CDR3 length equals 14 residues. The germline V gene has CDR1 MGHRA and CDR2 YSYEKL. V was cut by 0 bases and J by 6 bases, with 8 bases left in between. CDR3: CASSQEYMAGELFF. The CDR3 DNA reads as TGCGCCAGCAGCCAAGAGTACATGGCCGGGGAGCTGTTTTTT.

The V call is TRBV6-5, the J call TRBJ2-7; 9 positions agree with TRBD2. V was clipped by 7 bases and J by 2 bases; unmatched bases: 6. Germline CDR1 and CDR2: MNHEY and SVGAGI. The CDR3 spans 14 residues. CDR3 loop: CASKVAGAAYEQYF. CDR3 sequence (DNA): TGTGCCAGCAAGGTAGCGGGAGCCGCCTACGAGCAGTACTTC.

CDR3 bases: TGTGCCAGTAACTGGGGACAGAACATTAACTATGGCTACACCTTC. Translated, it gives CASNWGQNINYGYTF. This chain links TRBV19 with TRBJ1-2; TRBD1 matches 7 bases. Germline lookup yields CDR1 LNHDA and CDR2 SQIVND (reference sequence). J was trimmed by 1 base and V by 7 bases; bases with no gene match: 9. This CDR3 comprises 15 residues.

This chain joins TRBV5-6 and TRBJ2-6; the match to TRBD1 covers 7 bases. The V segment lost 7 bases and the J segment 8 bases; nucleotides outside the gene matches: 3. Germline V gene data show CDR1 as SGHDT and CDR2 as YYEEEE. The CDR3 totals 12 residues. CDR3 amino acids: CASEQGTNVLTF. The CDR3 coding sequence is TGTGCCAGCGAACAGGGGACCAACGTCCTGACTTTC.

The chain has TRBV6-1 and TRBJ1-2; 7 bases agree with TRBD1. This CDR3 spans 14 amino acids. J lost 5 bases, V lost 1 base, and 4 bases had no gene match. Germline V gene sequence: CDR1 MNHNS, CDR2 SASEGT. CDR3 sequence: CASSEEGRGYGYTF. The CDR3 nucleotides are TGTGCCAGCAGTGAAGAAGGCAGGGGGTATGGCTACACCTTC.

The DNA for the CDR3 is TGTGCCATCAGTGAGCGGGACAGGGTCTACGAGCAGTACTTC. Its protein is CAISERDRVYEQYF. The rearrangement uses TRBV10-3 and TRBJ2-7; the match to TRBD1 covers 9 bases. The CDR3 consists of 14 residues. Germline-derived CDR1 and CDR2 are ENHRY and SYGVKD. V was clipped by 2 bases and J by 3 bases; unmatched bases: 2.

V is TRBV4-3 and J is TRBJ2-7; D is possibly TRBD2 (6 bases). The CDR3 consists of 15 residues. Trimming took off 0 bases at V and 3 bases at J, with 12 bases between the two ends. Germline CDR1 reads LGHNA; CDR2 reads YSLEER. The chain's CDR3 is CASSQDTAGNYEQYF. DNA of the CDR3: TGCGCCAGCAGCCAAGATACGGCGGGGAACTACGAGCAGTACTTC.

This clone was detected only a few times. The chain couples TRBV5-1 to TRBJ1-1; the D is unclear. With 5 bases removed from V and 2 bases from J, the gap between germline ends came to 10 bases. The CDR3 loop spans 13 amino acids. CDR1 is SGHRS and CDR2 is YFSETQ in the germline V gene. In DNA form, the CDR3 reads TGCGCCAGCAGGGAGGGCGGCAACACTGAAGCTTTCTTT. It specifies CASREGGNTEAFF.

This chain connects TRBV30 to TRBJ1-2, with a possible D match to TRBD1 (5 bases). V shed 4 bases and J shed 1 base, with 10 bases lying between them. The CDR3 is 13 residues long. Germline V gene data show CDR1 as GTSNPN and CDR2 as SVGIG (reference sequence). For the CDR3, the DNA is TGTGCCTGGACCCGGACACATAACTATGGCTACACCTTC. Its translation: CAWTRTHNYGYTF.

The V gene is TRBV3-1 (or the pseudogene TRBV3-2), the J gene TRBJ2-5; D remains unclear. The CDR3 is 18 amino acids. The V gene lost 4 bases and the J gene lost 0 bases, with 21 bases spanning the gap. CDR1 and CDR2 from the germline V gene are LGHDT and YNNKEL (reference sequence). The CDR3 bases are TGTGCCAGCAGCCCCATACCCACGACAACCACGTACCAAGAGACCCAGTACTTC. Protein product: CASSPIPTTTTYQETQYF.

This sequence joins TRBV5-5 and TRBJ1-1; D not resolved. Germline CDR1 is SGHKS and CDR2 is YYEKEE (reference sequence). This CDR3 is built from 15 residues. Trimming took 1 base from V and 3 from J, leaving 13 bases between them. This chain's CDR3 is CASSLRGYGDTEAFF. Written as DNA, the CDR3 is TGTGCCAGCAGCTTGCGCGGTTACGGGGACACTGAAGCTTTCTTT.

This clone was found once. The rearrangement links TRBV13 to TRBJ2-1; TRBD1 is a possible D gene (6 bases). The V end was cut by 4 bases, the J end by 1 base, with 17 bases between. CDR3 length: 17 residues. From germline, CDR1 is PRHDT and CDR2 FYEKMQ (reference sequence). The CDR3 nucleotides read TGTGCCAGCAGCTACCGCCCAGGGGAAGGGTCCTACAATGAGCAGTTCTTC. It codes for CASSYRPGEGSYNEQFF.

The V call is TRBV6-2 or TRBV6-3, the J call TRBJ2-7; 9 bases map to TRBD1. J lost 5 bases, V lost 5 bases, and 7 bases had no gene match. This CDR3 contains 14 residues. Germline CDR1 MNHEY, CDR2 SVGEGT. CDR3 bases: TGTGCCAGCAGTCTCACAGGGGGCAGGAACGAGCAGTACTTC. It yields the protein CASSLTGGRNEQYF.

The rearrangement links TRBV2 to TRBJ1-2; 8 bases map to TRBD1. With V trimmed by 3 bases and J by 4 bases, 4 bases remained unmatched. The CDR3 loop spans 14 amino acids. Germline V lookup: CDR1 SNHLY, CDR2 FYNNEI. The CDR3 DNA is TGTGCCAGCAGTGAGTCGACAGGGGTCTATGGCTACACCTTC. It translates to CASSESTGVYGYTF.

This chain uses TRBV6-2 or TRBV6-3 with TRBJ2-3, with TRBD2 matching 10 bases. The germline gives CDR1 MNHEY, CDR2 SVGEGT. V gave up 4 bases and J gave up 3 bases; unmatched junction bases: 4. There are 15 residues in the CDR3. Here the CDR3 DNA reads TGTGCCAGCAGTTCCGGGACTAGCGTTACAGATACGCAGTATTTT. This codes for CASSSGTSVTDTQYF.

The chain joins TRBV9 to TRBJ1-2; D gene uncertain. The CDR3 length is 15 residues. The V gene's germline CDR1 is SGDLS and CDR2 YYNGEE. V was shortened by 0 bases and J by 4 bases, with 13 bases between the two germline ends. The CDR3 bases are TGTGCCAGCAGCGTAGATTCCGGAGACCCCTATGGCTACACCTTC. Translated, it gives CASSVDSGDPYGYTF.